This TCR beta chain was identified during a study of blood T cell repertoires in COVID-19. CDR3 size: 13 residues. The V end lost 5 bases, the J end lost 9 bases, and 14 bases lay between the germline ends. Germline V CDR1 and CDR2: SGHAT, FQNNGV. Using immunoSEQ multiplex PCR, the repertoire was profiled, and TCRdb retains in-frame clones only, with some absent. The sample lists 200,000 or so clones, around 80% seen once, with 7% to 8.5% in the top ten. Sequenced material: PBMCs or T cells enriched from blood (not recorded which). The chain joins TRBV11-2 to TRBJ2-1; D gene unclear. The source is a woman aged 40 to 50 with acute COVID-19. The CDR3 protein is CASSPPPVSEQFF. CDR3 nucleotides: TGTGCCAGCAGCCCTCCCCCAGTCAGTGAGCAGTTCTTC. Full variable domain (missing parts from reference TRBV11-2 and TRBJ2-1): EAGVAQSPRYKIIEKRQSVAFWCNPISGHATLYWYQQILGQGPKLLIQFQNNGVVDDSQLPKDRFSAERLKGVDSTLKIQPAKLEDSAVYLCASSPPPVSEQFFGPGTRLTVL.